The 24 T cell receptor beta chains in this list originate from one sample, sequenced in a study of blood T cell repertoires in COVID-19. Clones were sequenced by immunoSEQ multiplex PCR, and TCRdb holds only the in-frame ones, with some missing. Of 100,000 to 150,000 clones in the sample, more than 90% were seen once. Sample: peripheral blood. All receptors derive from a man aged 50-59 years with active COVID-19.

This chain connects TRBV6-5 to TRBJ1-1, with a possible D match to TRBD1 (6 bases). Deletions cut 6 bases from V and 1 base from J, with 9 bases between. Germline CDR1 and CDR2: MNHEY and SVGAGI. The CDR3 spans 13 residues. This CDR3 reads CASSLRGNTEAFF. The CDR3 bases are TGTGCCAGCAGCCTCAGGGGGAACACTGAAGCTTTCTTT.

This chain links TRBV6-5 with TRBJ1-5, with D tentatively TRBD1 (6 bases). Per the germline V gene, CDR1 is MNHEY and CDR2 is SVGAGI. V dropped 6 bases and J dropped 5 bases, with 11 bases sitting between them. There are 13 residues in the CDR3. CDR3 protein: CASSQHRDQPQHF. The CDR3 bases are TGTGCCAGCAGCCAACACAGGGATCAGCCCCAGCATTTT.

This clone showed up just a few times. The chain is built from TRBV30 and TRBJ1-1; no clear D gene. Germline assignment: CDR1 GTSNPN and CDR2 SVGIG (reference sequence). This CDR3 is built from 16 residues. V lost 0 bases to trimming and J lost 6 bases, with 20 bases between them. This CDR3 is CAWSVYSGHVTAEAFF. The CDR3 DNA reads TGTGCCTGGAGTGTATATTCTGGGCACGTCACCGCTGAAGCTTTCTTT.

V is TRBV3-1 (or the pseudogene TRBV3-2) and J is TRBJ2-1, with 7 nucleotides matching TRBD2. The CDR3 totals 16 residues. CDR1 is LGHDT, CDR2 YNNKEL, per germline (reference sequence). Trimming at V came to 1 base and at J to 8 bases, leaving 11 bases not matched to a gene. CDR3 coding DNA: TGTGCCAGCAGCCAAGCCTGGGGGGGAGTAGGGTATGAGCAGTTCTTC. This gives the protein CASSQAWGGVGYEQFF.

V gene TRBV5-4 combines with J gene TRBJ2-1; D is uncertain. The ends were cut back, 4 bases at V and 0 bases at J, with 5 bases in the middle. The CDR3 loop spans 13 amino acids. Germline V lookup: CDR1 SGHNT, CDR2 YYREEE (reference sequence). The CDR3 sequence: CASSANSYNEQFF. The CDR3 nucleotides are TGTGCCAGCAGCGCGAACTCCTACAATGAGCAGTTCTTC.

This clone has just a few counts. J is TRBJ2-7 and V is TRBV18; D is possibly TRBD1 (6 bases). Germline V gene sequence: CDR1 KGHSH, CDR2 LQKENI. The CDR3 length is 13 residues. The V gene lost 4 bases and the J gene lost 6 bases, with 13 bases spanning the gap. The CDR3 DNA sequence: TGTGCCAGCTCACGAACTGACAGGCTCGAGCAGTACGTC. The encoded protein is CASSRTDRLEQYV.

This chain connects TRBV28 to TRBJ1-5; 10 bases map to TRBD1. Germline trimming cut 4 bases from V and 6 bases from J; bases unmatched to any gene: 9. The CDR3 runs 16 residues. Looked up from germline, CDR1 is MDHEN and CDR2 is SYDVKM. The CDR3 DNA follows: TGTGCCAGCAGTTCGACAGGGGGCAACACTGGTCAGCCCCAGCATTTT. It encodes CASSSTGGNTGQPQHF.

This clone has more than one count but fewer than ten. This chain joins TRBV9 and TRBJ2-1, with D maybe TRBD2 (6 bases). CDR1 is SGDLS and CDR2 is YYNGEE in the germline V gene. Trimming cost V 4 bases and J 0 bases, with 11 bases left between them. This CDR3 has 15 amino acids. The DNA of the CDR3 is TGTGCCAGCAGCAAAAGCGGGCCCTCCTACAATGAGCAGTTCTTC. Encoded protein: CASSKSGPSYNEQFF.

The V call is TRBV5-6, the J call TRBJ2-7, with a possible D match to TRBD2 (5 bases). Germline CDR1 and CDR2: SGHDT and YYEEEE. The CDR3 length is 14 residues. The V gene lost 0 bases and the J gene lost 1 base, with 8 bases spanning the gap. The CDR3 region has the DNA TGTGCCAGCAGCTTGGGACTATTTTCCTACGAGCAGTACGTC. Translated, it gives CASSLGLFSYEQYV.

The rearrangement uses TRBV11-3 and TRBJ1-2, with 9 positions matching TRBD1. Germline V CDR1 and CDR2: SGHNT, YENEEA. V was pared by 4 bases and J by 8 bases, with 8 bases of the junction left unmatched. The CDR3 consists of 14 residues. CDR3 protein: CASSSSGTGYGYTF. CDR3 nucleotides: TGTGCCAGCAGCTCTTCCGGGACAGGGTACGGCTACACCTTC. The whole variable domain, filled in from reference TRBV11-3 and TRBJ1-2, reads EAGVVQSPRYKIIEKKQPVAFWCNPISGHNTLYWYLQNLGQGPELLIRYENEEAVDDSQLPKDRFSAERLKGVDSTLKIQPAELGDSAVYLCASSSSGTGYGYTFGSGTRLTVV.

This chain joins TRBV11-2 and TRBJ2-5; possible D gene TRBD2, 6 bases. Germline CDR1 reads SGHAT; CDR2 reads FQNNGV. The V end was cut by 1 base, the J end by 5 bases, with 14 bases between. CDR3 length equals 15 residues. The CDR3 bases are TGTGCCAGCAGCTTAGGTAGCGGCCGCCGGGAGACCCAGTACTTC. As protein: CASSLGSGRRETQYF.

The rearrangement links TRBV3-1 (or the pseudogene TRBV3-2) to TRBJ2-1; 8 bases fit TRBD2. The germline V gene encodes CDR1 LGHDT and CDR2 YNNKEL (reference sequence). V trimming: 8 bases; J trimming: 7 bases; junction bases outside the gene matches: 19. This CDR3 is 17 amino acids long. CDR3 loop: CASPGGASGLMWNEQFF. CDR3 DNA sequence: TGTGCCAGCCCGGGAGGGGCTAGCGGATTGATGTGGAATGAGCAGTTCTTC.

The chain couples TRBV7-9 to TRBJ1-2, with 7 bases aligning to TRBD1. The CDR3 runs to 15 residues. Trimming removed 0 bases from V and 8 bases from J; junction bases left unmatched: 9. The V gene's germline CDR1 is SEHNR and CDR2 FQNEAQ (reference sequence). CDR3: CASSLARGTAGGYTF. The CDR3 DNA sequence: TGTGCCAGCAGCTTAGCGCGCGGGACAGCTGGCGGCTACACCTTC.

The chain combines TRBV15 with TRBJ2-5; D is unclear. The germline V gene has CDR1 LNHNV and CDR2 YYDKDF (reference sequence). V lost 5 bases and J lost 5, with 12 bases in between. The CDR3 length is 13 residues. CDR3 region: CATSSGFGETQYF. DNA of the CDR3: TGTGCCACCAGCTCTGGGTTCGGGGAGACCCAGTACTTC. The full variable domain, completed using reference TRBV15 and TRBJ2-5, is DAMVIQNPRYQVTQFGKPVTLSCSQTLNHNVMYWYQQKSSQAPKLLFHYYDKDFNNEADTPDNFQSRRPNTSFCFLDIRSPGLGDTAMYLCATSSGFGETQYFGPGTRLLVL.

V usage is TRBV27 and J usage is TRBJ2-7; perhaps TRBD2 as D (5 bases). V was shortened by 5 bases and J by 6 bases, with 14 bases between the two germline ends. The CDR3 is made up of 13 amino acids. CDR1 and CDR2 from the germline V gene are MNHEY and SMNVEV (reference sequence). This CDR3 reads CASSPRRGREQYF. The CDR3 DNA reads TGTGCCAGCAGTCCACGTCGGGGTCGCGAGCAGTACTTC.

This chain uses TRBV25-1 with TRBJ2-2; 7 positions agree with TRBD2. J lost 7 bases, V lost 7 bases, and 12 bases had no gene match. Germline CDR1 reads MGHDK; CDR2 reads SYGVNS. This CDR3 comprises 15 residues. The CDR3 spells CASMDVAGVGGELFF. The CDR3, as DNA: TGTGCCAGCATGGACGTGGCGGGAGTCGGCGGGGAGCTGTTTTTT.

The rearrangement uses TRBV18 and TRBJ1-5; a possible D gene is TRBD1 (6 bases). CDR3 length: 14 residues. Per the germline V gene, CDR1 is KGHSH and CDR2 is LQKENI. V was cut by 3 bases and J by 4 bases, with 10 bases left in between. The CDR3 sequence is CASSPSGDNQPQHF. Here the CDR3 DNA reads TGTGCCAGCTCACCGTCAGGGGATAATCAGCCCCAGCATTTT. Full variable domain (rest looked up from reference TRBV18 and TRBJ1-5): NAGVMQNPRHLVRRRGQEARLRCSPMKGHSHVYWYRQLPEEGLKFMVYLQKENIIDESGMPKERFSAEFPKEGPSILRIQQVVRGDSAAYFCASSPSGDNQPQHFGDGTRLSIL.

The chain is built from TRBV10-2 and TRBJ1-5; 11 nucleotides line up with TRBD1. Germline V gene sequence: CDR1 WSHSY, CDR2 SAAADI. The V segment lost 4 bases and the J segment 1 base; nucleotides outside the gene matches: 6. The CDR3 spans 17 residues. The CDR3 region is CASSGGTGGLSNQPQHF. The DNA for the CDR3 is TGCGCCAGCAGTGGAGGGACAGGGGGACTGAGCAATCAGCCCCAGCATTTT.

The chain joins TRBV5-1 to TRBJ1-1; D might be TRBD1 (6 bases). Between the trimmed V and J ends, which lost 0 bases and 0 bases, there was a span of 15 bases. The V gene's germline CDR1 is SGHRS and CDR2 YFSETQ. This CDR3 has 17 amino acids. CDR3 region: CASSLDVQGGLNTEAFF. CDR3 sequence (DNA): TGCGCCAGCAGCTTGGATGTACAGGGCGGTTTGAACACTGAAGCTTTCTTT.

The rearrangement links TRBV11-2 to TRBJ1-1, with 7 bases lining up with TRBD1. The CDR3 runs to 14 residues. Germline V lookup: CDR1 SGHAT, CDR2 FQNNGV. V lost 2 bases and J lost 7; bases outside the gene matches: 7. The CDR3 loop is CASSLRTGAHEAFF. As DNA, the CDR3 is TGTGCCAGCAGCTTACGGACAGGCGCCCATGAAGCTTTCTTT.

V gene TRBV9 combines with J gene TRBJ1-6; TRBD1 might be the D (6 bases). The germline V gene has CDR1 SGDLS and CDR2 YYNGEE. V was cut by 7 bases and J by 7 bases, with 24 bases left in between. This CDR3 contains 17 residues. The CDR3 loop is CASCGWGRGRVNSPLHF. In nucleotides, the CDR3 is TGTGCCAGCTGCGGGTGGGGGAGGGGGAGAGTGAATTCACCCCTCCACTTT. Full variable domain (remainder filled in from reference TRBV9 and TRBJ1-6): DSGVTQTPKHLITATGQRVTLRCSPRSGDLSVYWYQQSLDQGLQFLIQYYNGEERAKGNILERFSAQQFPDLHSELNLSSLELGDSALYFCASCGWGRGRVNSPLHFGNGTRLTVT.

The CDR3 DNA reads as TGTGCCAGCAGGACAGGGAGCAATCAGCCCCAGCATTTT. This sequence encodes CASRTGSNQPQHF. This rearrangement joins TRBV12-3 or TRBV12-4 to TRBJ1-5; TRBD1 matches 7 bases. This CDR3 region has 13 residues. With V trimmed by 6 bases and J by 1 base, 0 bases remained unmatched.

V gene TRBV5-4 combines with J gene TRBJ1-1, with D maybe TRBD1 (5 bases). CDR3 length: 15 residues. Trimming shortened V by 0 bases and J by 0 bases, and 9 bases separated the two germline ends. The germline V gene has CDR1 SGHNT and CDR2 YYREEE (reference sequence). The CDR3 is CASSLALGVNTEAFF. The CDR3 DNA reads TGTGCCAGCAGCTTGGCCTTAGGGGTGAACACTGAAGCTTTCTTT.

This chain connects TRBV12-5 to TRBJ1-1; D perhaps matches TRBD1 (6 bases). The germline V and J ends were trimmed by 4 bases and 11 bases, with 14 bases remaining between them. This CDR3 has 12 amino acids. Germline-derived CDR1 and CDR2 are LGHNT and FRNRAP. The CDR3 DNA is TGTGCTAGTGGTTGGGGTTTAGGGGGTGCTTTCTTT. This translates into CASGWGLGGAFF.